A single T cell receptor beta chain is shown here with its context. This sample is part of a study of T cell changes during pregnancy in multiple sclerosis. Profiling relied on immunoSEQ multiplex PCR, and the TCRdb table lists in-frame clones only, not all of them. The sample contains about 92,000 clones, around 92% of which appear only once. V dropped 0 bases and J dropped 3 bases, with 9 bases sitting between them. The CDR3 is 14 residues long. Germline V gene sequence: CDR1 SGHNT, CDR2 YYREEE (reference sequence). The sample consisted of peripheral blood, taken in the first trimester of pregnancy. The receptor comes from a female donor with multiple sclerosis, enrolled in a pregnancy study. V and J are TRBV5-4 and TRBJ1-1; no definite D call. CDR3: CASSLAWRDTEAFF. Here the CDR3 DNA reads TGTGCCAGCAGCTTGGCTTGGAGGGACACTGAAGCTTTCTTT.